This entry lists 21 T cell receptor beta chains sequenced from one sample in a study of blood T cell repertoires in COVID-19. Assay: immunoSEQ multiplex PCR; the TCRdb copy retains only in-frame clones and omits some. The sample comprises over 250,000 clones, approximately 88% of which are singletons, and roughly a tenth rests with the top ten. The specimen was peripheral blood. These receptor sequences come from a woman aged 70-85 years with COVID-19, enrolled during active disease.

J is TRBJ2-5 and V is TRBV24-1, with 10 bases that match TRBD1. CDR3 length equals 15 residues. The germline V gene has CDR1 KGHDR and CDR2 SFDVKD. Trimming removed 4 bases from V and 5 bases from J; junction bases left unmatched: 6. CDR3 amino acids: CATSDTTGGGETQYF. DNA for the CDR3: TGTGCCACCAGTGACACGACAGGGGGCGGTGAGACCCAGTACTTC.

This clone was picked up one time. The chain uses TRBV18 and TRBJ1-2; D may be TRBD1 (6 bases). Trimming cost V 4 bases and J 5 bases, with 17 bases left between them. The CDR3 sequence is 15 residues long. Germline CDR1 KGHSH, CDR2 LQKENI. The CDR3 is CASSLKTGLGYGYTF. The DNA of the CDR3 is TGTGCCAGCTCACTGAAAACAGGGCTAGGGTATGGCTACACCTTC. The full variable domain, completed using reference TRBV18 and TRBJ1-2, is NAGVMQNPRHLVRRRGQEARLRCSPMKGHSHVYWYRQLPEEGLKFMVYLQKENIIDESGMPKERFSAEFPKEGPSILRIQQVVRGDSAAYFCASSLKTGLGYGYTFGSGTRLTVV.

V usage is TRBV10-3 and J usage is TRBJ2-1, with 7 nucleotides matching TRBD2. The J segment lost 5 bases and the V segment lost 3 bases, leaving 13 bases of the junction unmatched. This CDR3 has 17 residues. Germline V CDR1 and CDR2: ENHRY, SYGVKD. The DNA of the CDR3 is TGTGCCATCAGTGATTTTTCCCGTAGCGGGCCGGACAATGAGCAGTTCTTC. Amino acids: CAISDFSRSGPDNEQFF.

CDR3 residues: CASSQRGGNSPLHF. In DNA form, the CDR3 reads TGTGCCAGCAGCCAAAGAGGGGGAAATTCACCCCTCCACTTT. The chain links TRBV11-3 to TRBJ1-6; TRBD1 is a possible D gene (6 bases). There are 14 residues in the CDR3. Trimming stripped 5 bases from V and 7 bases from J, with 12 bases between. Germline CDR1 reads SGHNT; CDR2 reads YENEEA.

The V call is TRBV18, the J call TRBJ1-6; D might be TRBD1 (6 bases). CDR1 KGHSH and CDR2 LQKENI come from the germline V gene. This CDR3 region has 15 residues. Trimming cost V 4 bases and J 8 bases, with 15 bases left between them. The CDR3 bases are TGTGCCAGCTCACTGGGGACATCCCTTGATTCACCCCTCCACTTT. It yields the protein CASSLGTSLDSPLHF.

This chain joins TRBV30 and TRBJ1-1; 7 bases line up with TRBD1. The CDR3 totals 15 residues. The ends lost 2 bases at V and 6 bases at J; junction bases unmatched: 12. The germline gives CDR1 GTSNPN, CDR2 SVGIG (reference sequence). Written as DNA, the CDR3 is TGTGCCTGGAGTCCCTTCAGGACAGGAGTATCTGAAGCTTTCTTT. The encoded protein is CAWSPFRTGVSEAFF.

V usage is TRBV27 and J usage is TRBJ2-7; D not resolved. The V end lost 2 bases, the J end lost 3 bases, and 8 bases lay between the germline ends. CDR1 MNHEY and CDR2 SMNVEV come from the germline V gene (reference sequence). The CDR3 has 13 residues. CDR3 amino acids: CASSLRSYYEQYF. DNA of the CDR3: TGTGCCAGCAGTTTAAGGAGTTACTACGAGCAGTACTTC.

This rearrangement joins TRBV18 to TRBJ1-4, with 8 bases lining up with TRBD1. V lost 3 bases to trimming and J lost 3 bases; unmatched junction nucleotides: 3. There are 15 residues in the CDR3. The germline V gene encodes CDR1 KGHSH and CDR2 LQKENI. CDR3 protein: CASSPVQGANEKLFF. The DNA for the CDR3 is TGTGCCAGCTCACCCGTACAGGGGGCTAATGAAAAACTGTTTTTT.

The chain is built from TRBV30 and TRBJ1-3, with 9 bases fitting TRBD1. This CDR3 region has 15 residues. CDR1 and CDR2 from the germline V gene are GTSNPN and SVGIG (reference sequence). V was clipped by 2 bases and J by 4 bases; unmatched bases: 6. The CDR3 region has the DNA TGTGCCTGGAGTCCGAACAGGGGGCGAGGAAACACCATATATTTT. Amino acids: CAWSPNRGRGNTIYF.

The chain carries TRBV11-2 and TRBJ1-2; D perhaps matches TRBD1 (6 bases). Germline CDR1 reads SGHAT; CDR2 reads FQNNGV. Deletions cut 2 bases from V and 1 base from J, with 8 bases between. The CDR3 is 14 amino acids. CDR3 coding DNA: TGTGCCAGCAGCTTATGGGGGCTTAACTATGGCTACACCTTC. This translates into CASSLWGLNYGYTF.

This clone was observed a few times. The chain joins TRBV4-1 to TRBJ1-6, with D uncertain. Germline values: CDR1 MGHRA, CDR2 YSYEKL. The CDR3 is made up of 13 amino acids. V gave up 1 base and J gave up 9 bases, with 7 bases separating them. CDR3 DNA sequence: TGCGCCAGCAGCCAAGCCGAGGGTTCACCCCTCCACTTT. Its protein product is CASSQAEGSPLHF.

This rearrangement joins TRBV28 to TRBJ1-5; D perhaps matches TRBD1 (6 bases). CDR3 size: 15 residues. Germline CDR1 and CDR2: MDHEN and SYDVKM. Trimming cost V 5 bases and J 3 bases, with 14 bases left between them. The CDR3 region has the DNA TGTGCCAGCAGTACCAGACAGGTGATCAATCAGCCCCAGCATTTT. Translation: CASSTRQVINQPQHF.

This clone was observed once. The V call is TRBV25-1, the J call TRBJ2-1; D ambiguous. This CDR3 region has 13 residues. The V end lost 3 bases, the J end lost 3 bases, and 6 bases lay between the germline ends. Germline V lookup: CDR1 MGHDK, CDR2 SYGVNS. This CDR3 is CASSDSNYNEQFF. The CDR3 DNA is TGTGCCAGCAGTGATTCCAACTACAATGAGCAGTTCTTC.

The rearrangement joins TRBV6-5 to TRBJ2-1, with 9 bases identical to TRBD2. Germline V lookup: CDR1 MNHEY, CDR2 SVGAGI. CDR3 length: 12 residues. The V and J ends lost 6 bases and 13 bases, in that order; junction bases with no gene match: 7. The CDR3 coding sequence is TGTGCCAGCAGCGGGGCGGGAGGGACCCAGTTCTTC. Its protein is CASSGAGGTQFF.

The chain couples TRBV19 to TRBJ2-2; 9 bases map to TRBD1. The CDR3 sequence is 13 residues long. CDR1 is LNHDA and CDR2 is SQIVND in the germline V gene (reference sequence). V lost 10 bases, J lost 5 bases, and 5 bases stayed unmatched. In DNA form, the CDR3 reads TGTGCCACGAGGGACAGGGAGACCGGGGAGCTGTTTTTT. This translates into CATRDRETGELFF. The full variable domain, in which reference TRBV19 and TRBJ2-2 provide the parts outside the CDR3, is DGGITQSPKYLFRKEGQNVTLSCEQNLNHDAMYWYRQDPGQGLRLIYYSQIVNDFQKGDIAEGYSVSREKKESFPLTVTSAQKNPTAFYLCATRDRETGELFFGEGSRLTVL.

The CDR3 DNA reads TGTGCCATCAGTGCGGCGGGGGGAGACGGCTATGGCTACACCTTC. Protein product: CAISAAGGDGYGYTF. The chain is built from TRBV10-3 and TRBJ1-2; the D gene is possibly TRBD1 (5 bases). The CDR3 covers 15 residues. Germline V gives CDR1 ENHRY, CDR2 SYGVKD. V lost 4 bases, J lost 4 bases, and 16 bases lay in between.

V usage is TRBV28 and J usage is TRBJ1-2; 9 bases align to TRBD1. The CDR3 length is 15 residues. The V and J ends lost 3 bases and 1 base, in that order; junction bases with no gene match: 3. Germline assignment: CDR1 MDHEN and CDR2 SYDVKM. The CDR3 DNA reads TGTGCCAGCAGTTTTCTGGGACAGGGTAACTATGGCTACACCTTC. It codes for CASSFLGQGNYGYTF.

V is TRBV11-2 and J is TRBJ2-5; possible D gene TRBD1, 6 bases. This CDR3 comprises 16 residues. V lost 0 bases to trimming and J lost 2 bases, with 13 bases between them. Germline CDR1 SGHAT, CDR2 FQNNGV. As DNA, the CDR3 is TGTGCCAGCAGCTTAGAGGGGTTACAGGGTCAAGAGACCCAGTACTTC. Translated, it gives CASSLEGLQGQETQYF.

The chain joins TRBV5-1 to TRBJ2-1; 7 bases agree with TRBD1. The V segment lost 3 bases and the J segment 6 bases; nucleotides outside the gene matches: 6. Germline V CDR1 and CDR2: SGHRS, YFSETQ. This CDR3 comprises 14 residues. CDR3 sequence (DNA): TGCGCCAGCAGCTCGGGACAGCTCTTCAATGAGCAGTTCTTC. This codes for CASSSGQLFNEQFF.

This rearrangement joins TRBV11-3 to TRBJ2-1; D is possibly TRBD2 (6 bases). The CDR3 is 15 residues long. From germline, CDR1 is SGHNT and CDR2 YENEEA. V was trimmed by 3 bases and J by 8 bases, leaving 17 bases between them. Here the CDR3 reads CASSFGTLLDDEQFF. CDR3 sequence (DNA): TGTGCCAGCAGCTTCGGGACTCTGCTGGACGATGAGCAGTTCTTC.

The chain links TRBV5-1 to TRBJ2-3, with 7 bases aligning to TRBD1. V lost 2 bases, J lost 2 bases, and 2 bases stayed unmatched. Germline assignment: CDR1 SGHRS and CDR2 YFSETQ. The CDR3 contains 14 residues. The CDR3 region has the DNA TGCGCCAGCAGCTTCGGGACAGACACAGATACGCAGTATTTT. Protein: CASSFGTDTDTQYF.